The 18 T cell receptor beta chains listed next were all sequenced from one sample in a study of blood T cells in healthy people across ages. Using a J-beta primer mix together with a sample-barcoded 5' primer, a second PCR was run for roughly 6 to 12 cycles. TCRdb reprocessed the 5' RACE reads with MiXCR, giving one entry per CDR3 protein. Altogether some 1,500,000 distinct CDR3 sequences are present, 40% to 45% being singletons, with the ten largest covering about 4%. Sequencing was performed on blood. These receptors were obtained from a woman under 30 in good health.

The CDR3 DNA is TGCGCCAGCAGCTTGGGAGGCGGGATGGCACAAGAGACCCAGTACTTC. Translation: CASSLGGGMAQETQYF. The genes are TRBV5-1 and TRBJ2-5, with D maybe TRBD2 (6 bases). Germline V lookup: CDR1 SGHRS, CDR2 YFSETQ. CDR3 size: 16 residues. V was cut by 0 bases and J by 2 bases, with 14 bases left in between.

The chain links TRBV20-1 to TRBJ2-3; D possibly uses TRBD1 or TRBD2 (5 bases each). Per the germline V gene, CDR1 is DFQATT and CDR2 is SNEGSKA (reference sequence). There are 14 residues in the CDR3. Trimming removed 0 bases from V and 4 bases from J, with 11 bases in between. The CDR3 is CSARDGGTADTQYF. The CDR3 coding sequence is TGCAGTGCTAGAGATGGGGGAACCGCAGATACGCAGTATTTT.

CDR3 in DNA: TGTGCCAGCAGGCCTCGGTACAGGCTGAACACTGAAGCTTTCTTT. This translates into CASRPRYRLNTEAFF. This sequence joins TRBV7-8 and TRBJ1-1, with D possibly being TRBD1 (5 bases). Germline CDR1 is SGHVS and CDR2 is FQNEAQ. The CDR3 has 15 residues. Deletions cut 6 bases from V and 0 bases from J, with 14 bases between. The full variable domain, with the rest looked up from reference TRBV7-8 and TRBJ1-1, is GAGVSQSPRYKVAKRGQDVALRCDPISGHVSLFWYQQALGQGPEFLTYFQNEAQLDKSGLPSDRFFAERPEGSVSTLKIQRTQQEDSAVYLCASRPRYRLNTEAFFGQGTRLTVV.

The chain joins TRBV4-1 to TRBJ1-2; 7 bases map to TRBD1. The CDR3 is 15 residues long. Germline V lookup: CDR1 MGHRA, CDR2 YSYEKL. V was clipped by 1 base and J by 1 base; unmatched bases: 3. As DNA, the CDR3 is TGCGCCAGCAGCCAAGGGACAGGCAATAACTATGGCTACACCTTC. Protein sequence: CASSQGTGNNYGYTF.

The chain uses TRBV20-1 and TRBJ2-5; 7 nucleotides align to TRBD1. The CDR3 length is 11 residues. Germline lookup yields CDR1 DFQATT and CDR2 SNEGSKA (reference sequence). Trimming cost V 5 bases and J 11 bases; bases outside gene matches: 8. The CDR3 loop reads CSAWGTAEQYF. The CDR3, as DNA: TGCAGTGCTTGGGGGACAGCAGAGCAGTACTTC.

The chain joins TRBV10-3 to TRBJ2-7; D gene unclear. This CDR3 is 14 amino acids long. Trimming cost V 0 bases and J 2 bases, with 8 bases left between them. CDR1 ENHRY and CDR2 SYGVKD come from the germline V gene. The CDR3 coding sequence is TGTGCCATCAGTGAGTCTGGCATAACCTACGAGCAGTACTTC. Amino acids: CAISESGITYEQYF.

Note on this clonotype: Mismatch with germline at one junction end may stem from a read error. The rearrangement uses TRBV7-9 and TRBJ2-7; TRBD2 is a possible D gene (5 bases). CDR3 size: 14 residues. Germline CDR1 and CDR2: SEHNR and FQNEAQ (reference sequence). The CDR3 reads CTSSLGGAMNEQYF. CDR3 DNA: TGTACCAGCAGTCTCGGAGGAGCTATGAATGAGCAGTACTTC.

The gene calls are TRBV6-2 or TRBV6-3 and TRBJ1-2, with 8 positions matching TRBD1. With V trimmed by 5 bases and J by 6 bases, 8 bases remained unmatched. This CDR3 is 14 amino acids long. The V gene's germline CDR1 is MNHEY and CDR2 SVGEGT. CDR3 in amino acids: CASSTLGQGDGYTF. In DNA, the CDR3 is TGTGCCAGCAGTACTCTCGGACAGGGTGATGGCTACACCTTC.

The rearrangement links TRBV29-1 to TRBJ1-1; 10 bases map to TRBD1. The CDR3 runs 12 residues. Trimming cost V 6 bases and J 11 bases; bases outside gene matches: 9. CDR1 is SQVTM, CDR2 ANQGSEA, per germline. DNA of the CDR3: TGCAGCGTCGCACGACAGGGGGCAGGGGCTTTCTTT. Its protein product is CSVARQGAGAFF.

This chain links TRBV5-1 with TRBJ2-2; D unresolved. V was shortened by 4 bases and J by 2 bases, with 12 bases between the two germline ends. CDR3 length: 15 residues. The V gene's germline CDR1 is SGHRS and CDR2 YFSETQ. The chain's CDR3 is CASSAAPINTGELFF. The CDR3 DNA follows: TGCGCCAGCAGCGCAGCCCCTATAAACACCGGGGAGCTGTTTTTT.

The V and J genes are TRBV7-8 and TRBJ1-1; maybe TRBD1 (5 bases). From germline, CDR1 is SGHVS and CDR2 FQNEAQ. V dropped 0 bases and J dropped 0 bases, with 11 bases sitting between them. The CDR3 is 16 residues long. CDR3 protein: CASSLAGTGMNTEAFF. For the CDR3, the DNA is TGTGCCAGCAGCTTAGCAGGGACGGGGATGAACACTGAAGCTTTCTTT. The variable domain in full, with the rest retrieved from reference TRBV7-8 and TRBJ1-1, is GAGVSQSPRYKVAKRGQDVALRCDPISGHVSLFWYQQALGQGPEFLTYFQNEAQLDKSGLPSDRFFAERPEGSVSTLKIQRTQQEDSAVYLCASSLAGTGMNTEAFFGQGTRLTVV.

V usage is TRBV4-3 and J usage is TRBJ2-4; 7 bases fit TRBD2. The DNA end is more similar to TRBJ2-7, so the J call may be wrong. The CDR3 has 15 amino acids. CDR1 is LGHNA and CDR2 is YSLEER in the germline V gene. The CDR3 region is CASSQDETSSYEQYF. CDR3 sequence (DNA): TGCGCCAGCAGCCAAGATGAGACTAGCAGCTACGAGCAGTACTTC.

In this sample, this clonotype turned up a few times. The J gene is TRBJ2-1, the V gene TRBV18; D may correspond to TRBD1 or TRBD2 (5 bases each). The germline V gene has CDR1 KGHSH and CDR2 LQKENI. V lost 2 bases and J 5 bases, leaving 13 bases between the germline ends. The CDR3 has 15 residues. In nucleotides, the CDR3 is TGTGCCAGCTCACCAGGGACCCCCCCCGACAATGAGCAGTTCTTC. Its translation: CASSPGTPPDNEQFF.

The sample holds one count of this clonotype. A junction end diverges from the germline sequence, so it may reflect a read error. V gene TRBV27 combines with J gene TRBJ1-1; D gene ambiguous. Germline CDR1 and CDR2: MNHEY and SMNVEV (reference sequence). This CDR3 is built from 13 residues. CDR3 nucleotides: TGTGCCAGCAGCCCCTCCTTAAACACTGAAGCTATCTTT. This sequence encodes CASSPSLNTEAIF.

This clonotype occurred once. The chain is built from TRBV12-3 or TRBV12-4 and TRBJ2-2, with a weak D call TRBD2 (6 bases). This CDR3 has 15 residues. Trimming removed 6 bases at V and 0 bases at J, with 11 bases between. The CDR3 bases are TGTGCCAGCAGATATAGCGGAGCGAACACCGGGGAGCTGTTTTTT. Its translation is CASRYSGANTGELFF.

The chain is built from TRBV5-5 and TRBJ2-7; the match to TRBD1 covers 10 bases. The J call could be wrong; TRBJ2-5 is a better fit for the DNA end. Per the germline V gene, CDR1 is SGHKS and CDR2 is YYEKEE (reference sequence). There are 19 residues in the CDR3. The CDR3 loop reads CAVPFGGILHWDRGETQYF. CDR3 sequence (DNA): TGTGCCGTCCCCTTCGGGGGTATTTTACATTGGGACAGGGGAGAGACCCAGTACTTC.

The chain is built from TRBV29-1 and TRBJ2-1, with 9 positions matching TRBD1. Germline V gene sequence: CDR1 SQVTM, CDR2 ANQGSEA. The CDR3 is 17 amino acids. With 5 bases clipped from V and 6 bases from J, the junction kept 17 bases outside the gene matches. CDR3 in amino acids: CSVRPRDRDFLVNEQFF. The CDR3 coding sequence is TGCAGCGTTAGGCCCCGGGACAGGGATTTTTTGGTCAATGAGCAGTTCTTC.

The rearrangement joins TRBV5-1 to TRBJ1-1; tentative D call: TRBD1 (5 bases). The V end was cut by 3 bases, the J end by 1 base, with 10 bases between. The CDR3 is made up of 14 amino acids. From germline, CDR1 is SGHRS and CDR2 YFSETQ. The CDR3 DNA reads as TGCGCCAGCAGCTGGGACGGGTCGAACACTGAAGCTTTCTTT. Amino acid sequence: CASSWDGSNTEAFF.